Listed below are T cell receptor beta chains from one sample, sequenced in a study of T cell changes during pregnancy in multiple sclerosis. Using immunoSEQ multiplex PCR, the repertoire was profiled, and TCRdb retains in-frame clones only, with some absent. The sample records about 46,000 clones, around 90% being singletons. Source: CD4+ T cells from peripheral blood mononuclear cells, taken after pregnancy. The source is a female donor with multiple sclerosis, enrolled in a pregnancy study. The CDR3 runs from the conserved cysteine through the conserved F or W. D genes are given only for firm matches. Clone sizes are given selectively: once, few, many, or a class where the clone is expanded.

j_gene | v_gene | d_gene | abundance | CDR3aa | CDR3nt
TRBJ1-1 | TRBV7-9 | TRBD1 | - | CASSWPQGAGSEAFF | TGTGCCAGCAGCTGGCCCCAGGGGGCTGGGTCTGAAGCTTTCTTT
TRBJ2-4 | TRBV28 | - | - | CASSFGRGNIQYF | TGTGCCAGCAGTTTTGGCAGGGGAAACATTCAGTACTTC
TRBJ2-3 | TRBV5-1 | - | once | CASSLGTAGDTQYF | TGCGCCAGCAGTTTGGGAACAGCAGGAGATACGCAGTATTTT
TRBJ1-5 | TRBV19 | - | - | CASSRPQGMGQPQHF | TGTGCCAGTAGTCGGCCCCAGGGGATGGGTCAGCCCCAGCATTTT
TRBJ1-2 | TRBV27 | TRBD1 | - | CASSLNRGGGYGYTF | TGTGCCAGCAGTCTCAACAGGGGTGGAGGCTATGGCTACACCTTC
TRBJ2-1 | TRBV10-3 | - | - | CASSKSDEQFF | TGTGCCTCGTCAAAGTCGGATGAGCAGTTCTTC
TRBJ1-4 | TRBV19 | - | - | CASSIGAGWRDEKLFF | TGTGCCAGTAGTATAGGAGCAGGGTGGAGGGATGAAAAACTGTTTTTT
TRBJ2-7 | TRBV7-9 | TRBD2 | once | CASSPLAGEAHEQYF | TGTGCCAGCAGTCCACTAGCGGGAGAGGCCCACGAGCAGTACTTC
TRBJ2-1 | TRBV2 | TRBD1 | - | CASSEADRGGNEQFF | TGTGCCAGCAGTGAAGCGGACAGGGGTGGGAATGAGCAGTTCTTC
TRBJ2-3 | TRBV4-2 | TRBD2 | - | CASSQVAEGRSGGDTQYF | TGTGCCAGCAGCCAAGTCGCAGAAGGGCGGTCGGGGGGAGATACGCAGTATTTT
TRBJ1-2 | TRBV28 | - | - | CATSSGGKDGTYGYTF | TGTGCCACCAGTTCGGGGGGGAAGGACGGAACCTATGGCTACACCTTC
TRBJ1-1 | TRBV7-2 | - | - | CASSLGRNTEAFF | TGTGCCAGCAGCCTGGGGAGGAACACTGAAGCTTTCTTT
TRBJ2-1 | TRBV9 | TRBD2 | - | CASSVGGLRESEQFF | TGTGCCAGCAGCGTAGGTGGTTTGCGGGAGTCTGAGCAGTTCTTC
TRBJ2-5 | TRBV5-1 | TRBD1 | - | CASSSRTGGEETQYF | TGCGCCAGCAGCTCCCGGACAGGGGGCGAGGAGACCCAGTACTTC
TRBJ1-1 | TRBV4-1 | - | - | CASSQVGKTGNTEAFF | TGCGCCAGCAGCCAAGTGGGGAAGACAGGGAACACTGAAGCTTTCTTT